This T cell receptor (beta chain) is from a study of vaccination and CD4 T cells after COVID-19. Across the study: The authors used overlapping spike peptides from SARS-CoV-2, HCoV-NL63, HCoV-OC43 and HCoV-229E to stimulate cells. The control cultures got either a CEFX pool, an HIV-1 Nef pool, or no peptide at all.

Once obtained from cultured CD4+ T cells, the DNA was sequenced using the Oncomine TCR Beta short-read assay. MiXCR was run by TCRdb on the PCR reads, yielding one entry per CDR3 protein. This table has over 10,000 distinct CDR3 sequences, 54% appearing once. Treatment indicated: approximately nine-day PBMC culture with coronavirus spike peptide pools or control peptides (ViraFEST assay). The medium had half its volume replaced with fresh IL-2 medium on days 3 and 7. With respect to this clonotype: The antigen is undetermined.

Germline trimming cut 3 bases from V and 2 bases from J; bases unmatched to any gene: 9. Germline V gene lookup returns CDR1 SGHNT and CDR2 YYREEE (reference sequence). The CDR3 spans 16 residues. The chain joins TRBV5-4 to TRBJ2-3; 7 positions match TRBD2. This clonotype was obtained from a human donor with COVID-19. Specimen: cultured CD4+ T cells from blood, collected after SARS-CoV-2 vaccination. CDR3 residues: CASSSSGVAATDTQYF. CDR3 bases: TGTGCCAGCAGCTCCAGCGGGGTCGCGGCCACAGATACGCAGTATTTT.